This record covers a single T cell receptor beta chain. This sample stems from a study of blood T cell repertoires in COVID-19. For the study at large: Samples of COVID-19 (acute and convalescent) were obtained from the United States, Italy and Spain.

Original analysis: Amplification of reference gene primers provided the estimated nucleated cell counts. TCRdb keeps only in-frame clones here, not all; method: immunoSEQ multiplex PCR. The D gene and trimming were derived from the DNA, and the V and J assignments and clone size from that table. The top ten clones hold 0.85% to 1% of a sample with 200,000 to 250,000 clones, more than 75% of them seen once. V lost 10 bases to trimming and J lost 0 bases, with 15 bases between them. The CDR3 is made up of 14 amino acids. CDR1 is MNHEY, CDR2 SVGAGI, per germline. The sample consisted of peripheral blood. The sequence came from a man between 40 and 49 years old with acute or convalescent COVID-19. V is TRBV6-5 and J is TRBJ1-1; no reliable D call. The CDR3 region has the DNA TGTGCCACCTCGCATAAGACATTGAACACTGAAGCTTTCTTT. Protein sequence: CATSHKTLNTEAFF.